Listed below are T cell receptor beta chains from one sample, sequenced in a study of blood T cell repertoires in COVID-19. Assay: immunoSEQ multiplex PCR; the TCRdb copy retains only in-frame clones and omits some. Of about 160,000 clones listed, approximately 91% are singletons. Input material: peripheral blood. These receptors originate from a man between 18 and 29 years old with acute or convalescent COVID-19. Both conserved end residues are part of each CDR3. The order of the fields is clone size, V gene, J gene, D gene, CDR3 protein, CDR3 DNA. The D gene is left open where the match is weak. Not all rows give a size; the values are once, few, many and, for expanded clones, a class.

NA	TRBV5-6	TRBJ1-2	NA	CASSLGQVGPYGYTF	TGTGCCAGCAGCTTAGGGCAAGTGGGGCCCTATGGCTACACCTTC
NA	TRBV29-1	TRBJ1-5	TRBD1	CSVRQGSNQPQHF	TGCAGCGTTCGACAGGGGAGCAATCAGCCCCAGCATTTT
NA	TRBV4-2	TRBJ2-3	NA	CASSQEAPWDTQYF	TGTGCCAGCAGCCAAGAAGCACCTTGGGATACGCAGTATTTT
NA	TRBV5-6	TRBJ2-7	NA	CASSLVAGTATFEQYF	TGTGCCAGCAGCTTGGTGGCTGGGACTGCCACTTTTGAGCAGTACTTC
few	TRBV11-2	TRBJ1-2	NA	CASSFPGMGGNGYTF	TGTGCCAGCAGCTTCCCAGGGATGGGGGGAAATGGCTACACCTTC
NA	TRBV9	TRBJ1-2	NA	CASSATLLGRDDYGYTF	TGTGCCAGCAGCGCAACTTTACTGGGGAGAGATGACTATGGCTACACCTTC
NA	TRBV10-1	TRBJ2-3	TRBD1	CASSWTGVADTQYF	TGCGCCAGCAGTTGGACAGGGGTGGCAGATACGCAGTATTTT
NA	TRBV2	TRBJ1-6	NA	CASSGFTTGGYIRPLHF	TGTGCCAGCAGTGGATTTACGACAGGTGGTTATATTCGACCCCTCCACTTT
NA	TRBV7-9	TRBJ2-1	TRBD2	CASSSPTSGGNNEQFF	TGTGCCAGCAGCTCCCCAACTAGCGGCGGAAACAATGAGCAGTTCTTC
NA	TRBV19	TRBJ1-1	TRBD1	CASFRDRNTEAFF	TGTGCCAGCTTCCGGGACAGGAACACTGAAGCTTTCTTT
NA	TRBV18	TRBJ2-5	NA	CASSPPSETQYF	TGTGCCAGCTCACCACCGTCGGAGACCCAGTACTTC
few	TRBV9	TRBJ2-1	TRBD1	CASSPGQGSSYNEQFF	TGTGCCAGCAGCCCCGGACAGGGGAGCTCCTACAATGAGCAGTTCTTC
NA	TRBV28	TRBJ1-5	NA	CASSYPGASNQPQHF	TGTGCCAGCAGTTATCCAGGGGCTAGCAATCAGCCCCAGCATTTT
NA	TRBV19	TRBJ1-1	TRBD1	CASSKGARTEAFF	TGTGCCAGTAGTAAGGGGGCTAGGACTGAAGCTTTCTTT
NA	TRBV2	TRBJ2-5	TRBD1	CASRDRQETQYF	TGTGCCAGCAGGGACAGGCAGGAGACCCAGTACTTC
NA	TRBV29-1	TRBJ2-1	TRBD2	CSVPGLAGYNEQFF	TGCAGCGTCCCCGGACTAGCGGGTTACAATGAGCAGTTCTTC
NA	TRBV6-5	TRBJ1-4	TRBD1	CASRGTGAEKLFF	TGTGCCAGCAGGGGGACAGGGGCAGAAAAACTGTTTTTT
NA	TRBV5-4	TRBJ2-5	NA	CASSSGLPRTQYF	TGTGCCAGCAGCTCAGGACTCCCCAGAACCCAGTACTTC
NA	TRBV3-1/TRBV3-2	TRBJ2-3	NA	CASSPNSGTDTQYF	TGTGCCAGCAGCCCCAACTCGGGAACAGATACGCAGTATTTT
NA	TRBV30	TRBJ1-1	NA	CAWSVRPSGIMNTEAFF	TGTGCCTGGAGTGTACGACCGAGCGGAATCATGAACACTGAAGCTTTCTTT
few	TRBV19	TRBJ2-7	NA	CATQSGWATRQYF	TGTGCCACACAATCGGGGTGGGCCACGAGGCAGTACTTC
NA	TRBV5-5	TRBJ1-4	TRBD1	CASSSGTDEKLFF	TGTGCCAGCAGCTCCGGGACAGATGAAAAACTGTTTTTT
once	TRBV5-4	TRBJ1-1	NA	CASSLGIGNAEAFF	TGTGCCAGCAGCTTAGGAATCGGGAACGCTGAAGCTTTCTTT
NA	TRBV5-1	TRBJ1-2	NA	CASRFLLEVNYGYTF	TGCGCCAGCAGGTTCCTACTTGAGGTAAACTATGGCTACACCTTC
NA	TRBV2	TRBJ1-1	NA	CASSEGRDTEAFF	TGTGCCAGCAGTGAAGGCAGGGACACTGAAGCTTTCTTT
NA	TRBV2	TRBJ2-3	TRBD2	CASSRLGLADTDTQYF	TGTGCCAGCAGTCGGCTTGGACTAGCGGACACAGATACGCAGTATTTT
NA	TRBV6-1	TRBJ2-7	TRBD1	CASSDLFRDRKNYEQYF	TGTGCCAGCAGTGACCTCTTCCGGGACAGAAAGAACTACGAGCAGTACTTC
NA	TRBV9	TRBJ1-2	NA	CASSVASNYGYTF	TGTGCCAGCAGCGTAGCCTCCAACTATGGCTACACCTTC